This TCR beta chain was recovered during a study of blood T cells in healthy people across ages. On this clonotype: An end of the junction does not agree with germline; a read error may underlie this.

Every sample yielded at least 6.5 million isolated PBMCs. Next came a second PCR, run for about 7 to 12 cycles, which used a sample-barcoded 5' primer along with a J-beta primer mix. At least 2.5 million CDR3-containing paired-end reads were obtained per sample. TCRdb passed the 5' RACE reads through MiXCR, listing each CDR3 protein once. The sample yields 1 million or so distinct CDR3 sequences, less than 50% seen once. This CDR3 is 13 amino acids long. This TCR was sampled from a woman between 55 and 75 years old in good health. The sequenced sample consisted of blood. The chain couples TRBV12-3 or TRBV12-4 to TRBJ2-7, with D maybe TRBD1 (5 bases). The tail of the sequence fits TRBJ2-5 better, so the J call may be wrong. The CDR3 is CARRQGFRETQYF. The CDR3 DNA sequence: TGTGCCCGCAGGCAGGGATTCCGAGAGACCCAGTACTTC.